These 17 T cell receptor beta chains were sequenced from one sample in a study of radiotherapy plus CTLA-4 blockade in lung cancer. Clones were sequenced by immunoSEQ multiplex PCR, and TCRdb holds only the in-frame ones, with some missing. The sample lists about 49,000 clones, about 88% seen once, with approximately 7.8% in the top ten. Sample: peripheral blood, taken from a patient treated with radiotherapy plus ipilimumab. These receptors all stem from a human donor with non-small cell lung cancer whose response to radiotherapy plus ipilimumab could not be evaluated.

The chain recombines TRBV5-1 with TRBJ2-7; 10 bases fit TRBD1. The CDR3 loop spans 14 amino acids. V trimming: 4 bases; J trimming: 7 bases; junction bases outside the gene matches: 8. Germline V gene lookup returns CDR1 SGHRS and CDR2 YFSETQ. In DNA, the CDR3 is TGCGCCAGCAGCCCGCGACAGGGGGCGAAGGAGCAGTACTTC. It specifies CASSPRQGAKEQYF.

The chain carries TRBV6-1 and TRBJ2-7; D perhaps matches TRBD2 (6 bases). Germline CDR1 is MNHNS and CDR2 is SASEGT. Trimming shortened V by 4 bases and J by 4 bases, and 26 bases separated the two germline ends. This CDR3 region has 18 residues. In DNA form, the CDR3 reads TGTGCCAGCAGTGCTACCACTATCGTCCTCGGGGACTTTTACGAGCAGTACTTC. Encoded protein: CASSATTIVLGDFYEQYF.

This sequence joins TRBV5-1 and TRBJ2-5; a weak D match, TRBD2 (5 bases). CDR1 SGHRS and CDR2 YFSETQ come from the germline V gene. The CDR3 extends over 17 amino acids. With 4 bases removed from V and 7 bases from J, the gap between germline ends came to 26 bases. As DNA, the CDR3 is TGCGCCAGCAGCCAGTCGGGGTCCGGTCAATTCCCGGCGACCCAGTACTTC. Its protein is CASSQSGSGQFPATQYF.

The chain couples TRBV28 to TRBJ1-5; D possibly corresponds to TRBD1 (6 bases). Trimming removed 4 bases from V and 6 bases from J, with 16 bases in between. The CDR3 has 15 amino acids. Germline V CDR1 and CDR2: MDHEN, SYDVKM. The CDR3 nucleotides read TGTGCCAGCAGTTCATTTACAGGGTCGGTTCAGCCCCAGCATTTT. Translated, it gives CASSSFTGSVQPQHF.

This chain joins TRBV19 and TRBJ2-5; perhaps TRBD1 as D (5 bases). Trimming took 3 bases from V and 4 from J, leaving 12 bases between them. The germline CDR1 and CDR2 sequences are LNHDA and SQIVND (reference sequence). This CDR3 spans 14 amino acids. The CDR3 reads CASSMGREGETQYF. The CDR3 region has the DNA TGTGCCAGTAGTATGGGCAGGGAAGGAGAGACCCAGTACTTC.

This clone was seen a handful of times. V and J are TRBV7-2 and TRBJ2-6; TRBD2 aligns across 7 bases. In germline, CDR1 is SGHTA, CDR2 FQGNSA. The CDR3 is 16 amino acids. V lost 5 bases, J lost 4 bases, and 8 bases stayed unmatched. CDR3 sequence: CASSPQGGAGANVLTF. CDR3 sequence (DNA): TGTGCCAGCAGCCCGCAGGGAGGGGCCGGGGCCAACGTCCTGACTTTC.

The rearrangement uses TRBV4-3 and TRBJ1-2; 9 bases are shared with TRBD1. CDR1 LGHNA and CDR2 YSLEER come from the germline V gene. V trimming: 1 base; J trimming: 3 bases; junction bases outside the gene matches: 3. The CDR3 consists of 15 residues. CDR3 loop: CASSQARQGDYGYTF. As DNA, the CDR3 is TGCGCCAGCAGCCAAGCCCGACAGGGGGACTATGGCTACACCTTC.

The genes are TRBV5-4 and TRBJ2-7, with 15 positions matching TRBD2. The CDR3 covers 16 residues. Germline CDR1 SGHNT, CDR2 YYREEE (reference sequence). V was clipped by 3 bases and J by 6 bases; unmatched bases: 7. The CDR3 reads CASSSGTSGGKVEQYF. Written as DNA, the CDR3 is TGTGCCAGCAGCTCCGGGACTAGCGGGGGGAAGGTCGAGCAGTACTTC.

V usage is TRBV9 and J usage is TRBJ2-1, with 9 bases identical to TRBD1. Germline lookup yields CDR1 SGDLS and CDR2 YYNGEE. With V trimmed by 0 bases and J by 8 bases, 6 bases remained unmatched. The CDR3 totals 15 residues. The CDR3 sequence is CASSVGTGETDEQFF. The CDR3 DNA reads as TGTGCCAGCAGCGTAGGGACAGGGGAAACGGATGAGCAGTTCTTC.

The genes are TRBV19 and TRBJ2-5, with 10 bases that match TRBD2. The CDR3 is 15 amino acids. Trimming took 3 bases from V and 5 from J; bases not matched to a gene: 6. Per germline, CDR1 LNHDA and CDR2 SQIVND (reference sequence). CDR3 sequence reads: CASSIRSGRMETQYF. The CDR3 nucleotides read TGTGCCAGTAGTATCCGTAGCGGGAGGATGGAGACCCAGTACTTC.

This chain uses TRBV7-2 with TRBJ1-5; D might be TRBD1 (6 bases). Deletions cut 2 bases from V and 1 base from J, with 6 bases between. The CDR3 totals 14 residues. Germline V gene lookup returns CDR1 SGHTA and CDR2 FQGNSA. CDR3 coding DNA: TGTGCCAGCAGCTTACAGGGGAGCAATCAGCCCCAGCATTTT. Translation gives CASSLQGSNQPQHF.

This chain connects TRBV6-5 to TRBJ2-7; no clear D. V was clipped by 1 base and J by 3 bases, with 13 bases between them. Per germline, CDR1 MNHEY and CDR2 SVGAGI. The CDR3 runs to 15 residues. The CDR3 sequence is CASSYFPPSIYEQYF. CDR3 sequence (DNA): TGTGCCAGCAGTTACTTTCCTCCGAGTATCTACGAGCAGTACTTC.

V is TRBV10-3 and J is TRBJ2-1; D unresolved. The germline gives CDR1 ENHRY, CDR2 SYGVKD. CDR3 length: 15 amino acids. The germline V and J ends were trimmed by 3 bases and 6 bases, with 15 bases remaining between them. The DNA of the CDR3 is TGTGCCATCAGTGAAGAGGCTATGCCCCGCAATGAGCAGTTCTTC. Translated, it gives CAISEEAMPRNEQFF.

To note about this clone: The germline gene is not matched at one end of the junction; a read error may be the cause. In DNA, the CDR3 is TGTGCCAGCAGAAATGAAGAGAACCAGTACTTC. It translates to CASRNEENQYF. The chain links TRBV11-2 to TRBJ2-5, with D uncertain. The CDR3 spans 11 residues. Germline CDR1 and CDR2: SGHAT and FQNNGV.

The gene calls are TRBV9 and TRBJ2-7, with D perhaps matching TRBD2 (6 bases). Germline assignment: CDR1 SGDLS and CDR2 YYNGEE. There are 12 residues in the CDR3. The V gene lost 3 bases and the J gene lost 9 bases, with 13 bases spanning the gap. The CDR3, as DNA: TGTGCCAGCAGCGCGCCCGCGGGGTTGCAGTACTTC. This codes for CASSAPAGLQYF.

V gene TRBV7-2 combines with J gene TRBJ1-2; D gene uncertain. Trimming removed 1 base at V and 4 bases at J, with 7 bases between. The CDR3 contains 13 residues. From germline, CDR1 is SGHTA and CDR2 FQGNSA. The CDR3 protein is CASSLGAGYGYTF. In DNA, the CDR3 is TGTGCCAGCAGCTTAGGGGCAGGCTATGGCTACACCTTC.

The CDR3 reads CASSFIQGAHEQYF. CDR3 DNA sequence: TGTGCCAGCAGTTTTATCCAGGGGGCCCACGAGCAGTACTTC. V is TRBV28 and J is TRBJ2-7; 8 nucleotides align to TRBD1. The CDR3 has 14 residues. After removal of 3 bases from V and 5 bases from J, the junction contained 6 bases not matched to a gene. Germline V gives CDR1 MDHEN, CDR2 SYDVKM. Variable domain in full (rest from reference TRBV28 and TRBJ2-7): DVKVTQSSRYLVKRTGEKVFLECVQDMDHENMFWYRQDPGLGLRLIYFSYDVKMKEKGDIPEGYSVSREKKERFSLILESASTNQTSMYLCASSFIQGAHEQYFGPGTRLTVT.